This TCR beta chain derives from a study of cytomegalovirus exposure and HLA in healthy donors. Primers included in the PCR were 60 Vbeta and 13 Jbeta primers. Method: immunoSEQ multiplex PCR; TCRdb's copy keeps in-frame clones and lacks some. The repertoire holds some 70,000 clones, over 75% seen once, with roughly 5.1% in the top ten. The CDR3 covers 17 residues. V lost 4 bases to trimming and J lost 1 base, with 21 bases between them. Notes on this clone: Antigen specificity is unknown.

Study-level findings and limits: Most sequenced TCRs were rare (though some public TCRs occurred in many donors). Cytomegalovirus-associated TCR beta chains were listed, numbering 150 to 200. Among immune exposure information, only CMV serostatus was available.

The sequencing sample was made of PBMCs. The chain carries TRBV5-3 and TRBJ2-7, with D possibly being TRBD2 (6 bases). TRBV5-3 is an open reading frame, and its role is uncertain. The sequence derives from a male donor in good health and CMV-seropositive. CDR3 protein: CARSIGLILGGSYEQYF. CDR3 in DNA: TGTGCCAGAAGCATCGGACTAATTCTGGGCGGTTCCTACGAGCAGTACTTC.